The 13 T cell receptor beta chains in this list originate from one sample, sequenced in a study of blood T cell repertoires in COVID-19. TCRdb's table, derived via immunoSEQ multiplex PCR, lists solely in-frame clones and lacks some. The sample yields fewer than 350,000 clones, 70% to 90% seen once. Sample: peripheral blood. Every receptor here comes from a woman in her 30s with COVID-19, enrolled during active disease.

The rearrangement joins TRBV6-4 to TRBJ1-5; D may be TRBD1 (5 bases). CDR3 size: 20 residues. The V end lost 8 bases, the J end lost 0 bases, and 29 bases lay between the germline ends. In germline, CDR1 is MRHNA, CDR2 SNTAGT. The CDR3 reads CASFKSGTREGTNSNQPQHF. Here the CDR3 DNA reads TGTGCCAGCTTTAAGTCCGGGACCAGGGAGGGCACCAATAGCAATCAGCCCCAGCATTTT.

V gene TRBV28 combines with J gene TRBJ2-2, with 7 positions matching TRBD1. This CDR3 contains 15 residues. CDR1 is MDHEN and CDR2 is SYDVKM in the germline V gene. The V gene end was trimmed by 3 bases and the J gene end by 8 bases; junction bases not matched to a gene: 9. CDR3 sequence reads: CASSFQGQKAGELFF. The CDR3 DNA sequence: TGTGCCAGCAGTTTCCAGGGACAGAAAGCGGGGGAGCTGTTTTTT.

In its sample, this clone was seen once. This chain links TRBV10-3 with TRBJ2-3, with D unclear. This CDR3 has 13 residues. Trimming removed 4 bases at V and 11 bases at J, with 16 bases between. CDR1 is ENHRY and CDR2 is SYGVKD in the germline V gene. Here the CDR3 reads CAISASVGSVQYF. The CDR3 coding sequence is TGTGCCATCAGTGCCTCGGTGGGCTCTGTGCAGTATTTT.

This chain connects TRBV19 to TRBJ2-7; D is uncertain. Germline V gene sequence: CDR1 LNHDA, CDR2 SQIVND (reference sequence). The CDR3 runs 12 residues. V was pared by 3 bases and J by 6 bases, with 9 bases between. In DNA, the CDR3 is TGTGCCAGTAGTATTCCCGGCGGCGAGCAGTACTTC. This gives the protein CASSIPGGEQYF. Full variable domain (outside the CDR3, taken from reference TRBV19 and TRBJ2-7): DGGITQSPKYLFRKEGQNVTLSCEQNLNHDAMYWYRQDPGQGLRLIYYSQIVNDFQKGDIAEGYSVSREKKESFPLTVTSAQKNPTAFYLCASSIPGGEQYFGPGTRLTVT.

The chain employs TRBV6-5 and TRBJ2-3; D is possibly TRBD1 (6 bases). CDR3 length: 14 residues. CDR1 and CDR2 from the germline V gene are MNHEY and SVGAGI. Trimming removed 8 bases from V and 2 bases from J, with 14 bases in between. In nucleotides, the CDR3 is TGTGCCAGCGGCGAGACAGGTCTCACAGATACGCAGTATTTT. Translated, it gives CASGETGLTDTQYF.

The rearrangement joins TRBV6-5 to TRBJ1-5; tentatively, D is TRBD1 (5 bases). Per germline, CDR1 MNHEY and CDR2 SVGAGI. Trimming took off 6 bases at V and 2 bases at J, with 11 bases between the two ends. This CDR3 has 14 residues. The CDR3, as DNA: TGTGCCAGCAGAAGTACAGGCGGCAATCAGCCCCAGCATTTT. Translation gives CASRSTGGNQPQHF.

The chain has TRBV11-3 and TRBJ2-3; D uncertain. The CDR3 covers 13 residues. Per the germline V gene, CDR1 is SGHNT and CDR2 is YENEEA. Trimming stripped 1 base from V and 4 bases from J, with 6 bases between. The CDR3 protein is CASSLAPADTQYF. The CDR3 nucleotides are TGTGCCAGCAGCTTAGCCCCCGCAGATACGCAGTATTTT.

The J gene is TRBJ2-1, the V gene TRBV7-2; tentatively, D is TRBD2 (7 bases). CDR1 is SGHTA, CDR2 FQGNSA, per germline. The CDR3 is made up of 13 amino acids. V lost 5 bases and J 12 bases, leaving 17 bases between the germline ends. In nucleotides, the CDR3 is TGTGCCAGCAGCCCCCCCCACAGGGAGGGGCAGTTCTTC. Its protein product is CASSPPHREGQFF.

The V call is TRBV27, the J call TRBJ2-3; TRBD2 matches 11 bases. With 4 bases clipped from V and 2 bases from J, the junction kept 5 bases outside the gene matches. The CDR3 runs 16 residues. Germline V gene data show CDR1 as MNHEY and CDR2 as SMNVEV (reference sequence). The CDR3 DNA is TGTGCCAGCAGTTCCATAGCGGGGGGGCTCACAGATACGCAGTATTTT. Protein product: CASSSIAGGLTDTQYF.

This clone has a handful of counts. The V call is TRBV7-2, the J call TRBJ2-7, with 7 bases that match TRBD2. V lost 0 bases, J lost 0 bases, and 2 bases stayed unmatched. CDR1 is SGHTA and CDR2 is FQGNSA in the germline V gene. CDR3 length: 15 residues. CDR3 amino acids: CASSLAGGISYEQYF. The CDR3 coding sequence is TGTGCCAGCAGCTTAGCGGGGGGGATCTCCTACGAGCAGTACTTC.

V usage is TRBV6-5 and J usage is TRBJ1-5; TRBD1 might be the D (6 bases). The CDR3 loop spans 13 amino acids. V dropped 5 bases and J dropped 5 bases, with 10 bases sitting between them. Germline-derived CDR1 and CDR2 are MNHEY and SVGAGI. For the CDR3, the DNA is TGTGCCAGCAGTCGGGGGGGGCATCAGCCCCAGCATTTT. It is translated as CASSRGGHQPQHF.

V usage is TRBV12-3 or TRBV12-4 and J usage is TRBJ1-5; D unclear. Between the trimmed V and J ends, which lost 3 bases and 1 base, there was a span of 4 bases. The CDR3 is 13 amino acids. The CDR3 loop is CASSFLSNQPQHF. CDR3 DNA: TGTGCCAGCAGTTTCCTGAGCAATCAGCCCCAGCATTTT.

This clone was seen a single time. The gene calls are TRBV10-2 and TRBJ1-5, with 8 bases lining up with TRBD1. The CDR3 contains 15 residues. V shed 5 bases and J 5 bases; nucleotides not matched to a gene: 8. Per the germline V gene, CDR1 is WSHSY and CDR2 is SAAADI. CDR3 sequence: CASSSSATGDQPQHF. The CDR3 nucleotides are TGCGCCAGCAGTTCCTCCGCGACAGGGGATCAGCCCCAGCATTTT.